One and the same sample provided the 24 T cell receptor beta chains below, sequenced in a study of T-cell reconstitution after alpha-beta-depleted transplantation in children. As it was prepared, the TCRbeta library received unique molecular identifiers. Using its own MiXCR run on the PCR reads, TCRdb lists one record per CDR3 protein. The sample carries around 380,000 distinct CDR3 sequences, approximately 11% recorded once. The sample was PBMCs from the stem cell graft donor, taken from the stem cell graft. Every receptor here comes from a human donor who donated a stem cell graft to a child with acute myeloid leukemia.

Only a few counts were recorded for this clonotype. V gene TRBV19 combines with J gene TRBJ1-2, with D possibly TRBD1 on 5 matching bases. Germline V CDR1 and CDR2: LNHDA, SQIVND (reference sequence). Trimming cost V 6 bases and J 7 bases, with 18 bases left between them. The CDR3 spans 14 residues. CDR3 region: CASRTGTDPFGYTF. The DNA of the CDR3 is TGTGCCAGTAGGACCGGGACGGACCCGTTTGGCTACACCTTC.

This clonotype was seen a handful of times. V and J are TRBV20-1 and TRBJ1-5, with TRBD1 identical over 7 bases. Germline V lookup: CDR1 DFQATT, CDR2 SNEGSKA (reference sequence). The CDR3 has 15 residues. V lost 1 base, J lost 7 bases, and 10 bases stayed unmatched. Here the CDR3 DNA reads TGCAGTGCTAGAGGAGAACAGGGGAATGGGCAGCCCCAGCATTTT. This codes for CSARGEQGNGQPQHF.

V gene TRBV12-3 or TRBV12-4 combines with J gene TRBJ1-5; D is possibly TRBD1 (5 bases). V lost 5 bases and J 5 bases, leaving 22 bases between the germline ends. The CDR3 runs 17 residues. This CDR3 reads CASSPGFRPWGHQPQHF. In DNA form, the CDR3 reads TGTGCCAGCAGTCCCGGTTTCCGGCCATGGGGCCATCAGCCCCAGCATTTT.

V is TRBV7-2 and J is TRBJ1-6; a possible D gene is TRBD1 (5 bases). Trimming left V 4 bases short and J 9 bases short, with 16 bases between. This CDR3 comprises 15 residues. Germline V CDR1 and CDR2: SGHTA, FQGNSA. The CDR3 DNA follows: TGTGCCAGCAGCTCCAAGGTCGGGGGGAGTTCACCCCTCCACTTT. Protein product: CASSSKVGGSSPLHF.

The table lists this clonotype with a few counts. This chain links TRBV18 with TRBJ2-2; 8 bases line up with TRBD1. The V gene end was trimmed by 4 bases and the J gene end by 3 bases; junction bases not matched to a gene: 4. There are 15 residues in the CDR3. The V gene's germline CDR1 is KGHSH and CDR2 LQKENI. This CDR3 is CASSRDRLDTGELFF. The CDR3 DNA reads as TGTGCCAGCTCACGGGACAGGTTGGACACCGGGGAGCTGTTTTTT.

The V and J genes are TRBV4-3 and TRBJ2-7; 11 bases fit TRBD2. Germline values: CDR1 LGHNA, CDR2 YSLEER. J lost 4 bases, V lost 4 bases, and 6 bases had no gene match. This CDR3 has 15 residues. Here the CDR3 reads CASSLRLAGPYEQYF. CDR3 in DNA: TGCGCCAGCAGCCTCCGACTAGCGGGGCCGTACGAGCAGTACTTC.

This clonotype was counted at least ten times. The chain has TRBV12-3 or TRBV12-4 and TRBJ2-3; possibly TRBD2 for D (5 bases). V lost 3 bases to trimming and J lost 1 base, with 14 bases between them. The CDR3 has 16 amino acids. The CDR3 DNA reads TGTGCCAGCAGTTTCTCGGGCGGGTTTGGCACAGATACGCAGTATTTT. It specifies CASSFSGGFGTDTQYF.

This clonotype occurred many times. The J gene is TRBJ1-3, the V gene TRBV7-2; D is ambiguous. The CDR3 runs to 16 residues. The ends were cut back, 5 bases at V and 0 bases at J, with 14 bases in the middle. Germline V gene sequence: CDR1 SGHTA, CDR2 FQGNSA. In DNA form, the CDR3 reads TGTGCCAGCAGCCCCTCCCCGTTTTTCTCTGGAAACACCATATATTTT. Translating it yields CASSPSPFFSGNTIYF.

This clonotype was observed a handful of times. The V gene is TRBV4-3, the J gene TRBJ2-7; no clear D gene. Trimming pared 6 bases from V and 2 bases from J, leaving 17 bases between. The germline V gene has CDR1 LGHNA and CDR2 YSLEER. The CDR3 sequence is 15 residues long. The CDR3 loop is CASRKGYGDPYEQYF. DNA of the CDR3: TGCGCCAGCAGGAAAGGGTACGGAGATCCCTACGAGCAGTACTTC.

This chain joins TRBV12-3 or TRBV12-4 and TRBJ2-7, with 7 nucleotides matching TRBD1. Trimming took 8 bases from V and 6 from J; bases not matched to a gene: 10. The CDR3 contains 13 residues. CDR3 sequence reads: CASLYGQASEQYF. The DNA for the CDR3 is TGTGCCAGCCTTTACGGACAGGCCAGCGAGCAGTACTTC.

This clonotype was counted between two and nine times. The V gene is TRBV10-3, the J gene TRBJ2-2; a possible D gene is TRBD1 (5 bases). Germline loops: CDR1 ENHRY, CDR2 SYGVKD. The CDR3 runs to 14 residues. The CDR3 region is CAKSPTANTGELFF. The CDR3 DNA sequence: TGTGCTAAGAGCCCGACAGCGAACACCGGGGAGCTGTTTTTT.

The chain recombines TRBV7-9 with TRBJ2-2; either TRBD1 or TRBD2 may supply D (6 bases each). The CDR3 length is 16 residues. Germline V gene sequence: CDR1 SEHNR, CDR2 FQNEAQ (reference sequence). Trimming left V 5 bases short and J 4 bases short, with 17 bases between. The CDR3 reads CASSPMVGGTTGELFF. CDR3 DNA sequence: TGTGCCAGCAGCCCCATGGTCGGGGGCACCACCGGGGAGCTGTTTTTT.

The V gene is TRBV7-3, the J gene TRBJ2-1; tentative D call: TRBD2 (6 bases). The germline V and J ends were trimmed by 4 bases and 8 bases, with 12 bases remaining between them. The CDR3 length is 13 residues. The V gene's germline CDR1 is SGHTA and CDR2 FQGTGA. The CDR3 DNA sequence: TGTGCCAGCAGCTCCTTCACGGGGGATGAGCAGTTCTTC. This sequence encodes CASSSFTGDEQFF.

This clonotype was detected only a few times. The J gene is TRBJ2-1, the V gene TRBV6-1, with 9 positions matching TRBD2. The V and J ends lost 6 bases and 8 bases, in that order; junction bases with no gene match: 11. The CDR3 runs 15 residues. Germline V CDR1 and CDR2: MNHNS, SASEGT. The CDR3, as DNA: TGTGCCAGCAGCTCCGTTCCTAGCGGGAAACATGAGCAGTTCTTC. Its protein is CASSSVPSGKHEQFF.

CDR3 in amino acids: CASNTDGGEQYV. CDR3 nucleotides: TGTGCCAGCAACACCGACGGAGGAGAGCAGTACGTC. The chain employs TRBV6-1 and TRBJ2-7, with D maybe TRBD2 (5 bases). The V end was cut by 7 bases, the J end by 7 bases, with 14 bases between. Germline-derived CDR1 and CDR2 are MNHNS and SASEGT. The CDR3 runs 12 residues.

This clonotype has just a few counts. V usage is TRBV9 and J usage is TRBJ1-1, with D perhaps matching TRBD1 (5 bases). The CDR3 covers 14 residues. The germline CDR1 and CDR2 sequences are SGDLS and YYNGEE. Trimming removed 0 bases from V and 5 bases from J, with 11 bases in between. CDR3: CASSVGGVRTEAFF. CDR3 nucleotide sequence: TGTGCCAGCAGCGTAGGGGGGGTAAGGACTGAAGCTTTCTTT.

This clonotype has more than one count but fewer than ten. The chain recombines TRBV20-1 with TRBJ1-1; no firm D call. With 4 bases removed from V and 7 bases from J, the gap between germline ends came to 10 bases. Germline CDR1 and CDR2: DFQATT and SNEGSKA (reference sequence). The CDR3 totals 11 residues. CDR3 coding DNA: TGCAGTGCTATGAGCGGGAGTGAAGCTTTCTTT. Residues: CSAMSGSEAFF.

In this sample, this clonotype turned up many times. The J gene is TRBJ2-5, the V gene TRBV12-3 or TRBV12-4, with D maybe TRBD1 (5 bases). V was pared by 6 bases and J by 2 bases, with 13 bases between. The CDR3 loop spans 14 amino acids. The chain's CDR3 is CASRVGDRQETQYF. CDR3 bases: TGTGCCAGCAGGGTAGGAGACAGACAAGAGACCCAGTACTTC.

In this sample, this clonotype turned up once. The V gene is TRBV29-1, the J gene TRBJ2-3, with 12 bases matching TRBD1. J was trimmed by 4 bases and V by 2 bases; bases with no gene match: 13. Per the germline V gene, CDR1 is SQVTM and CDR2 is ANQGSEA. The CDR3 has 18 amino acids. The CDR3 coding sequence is TGCAGCGTTGAAACCGGGACAGGGGGCGCAAGGACTCCAGATACGCAGTATTTT. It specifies CSVETGTGGARTPDTQYF.

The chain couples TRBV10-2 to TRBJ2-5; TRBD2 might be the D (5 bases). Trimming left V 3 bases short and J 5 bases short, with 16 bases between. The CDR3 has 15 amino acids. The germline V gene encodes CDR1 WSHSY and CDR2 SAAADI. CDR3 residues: CASSDAGAREETQYF. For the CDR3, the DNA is TGCGCCAGCAGTGATGCGGGTGCCCGTGAGGAGACCCAGTACTTC.

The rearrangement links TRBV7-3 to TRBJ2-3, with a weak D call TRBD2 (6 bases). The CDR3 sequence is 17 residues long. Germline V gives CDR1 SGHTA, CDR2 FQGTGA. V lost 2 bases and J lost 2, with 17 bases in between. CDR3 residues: CASSLELGGALTDTQYF. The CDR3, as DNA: TGTGCCAGCAGCTTAGAATTGGGCGGGGCACTCACAGATACGCAGTATTTT.

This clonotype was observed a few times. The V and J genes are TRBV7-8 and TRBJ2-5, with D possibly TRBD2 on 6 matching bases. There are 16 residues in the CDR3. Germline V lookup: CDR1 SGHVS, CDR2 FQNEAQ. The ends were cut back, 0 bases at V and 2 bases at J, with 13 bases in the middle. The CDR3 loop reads CASSLAFRAGQETQYF. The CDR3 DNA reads TGTGCCAGCAGCTTAGCGTTCCGAGCGGGTCAAGAGACCCAGTACTTC.

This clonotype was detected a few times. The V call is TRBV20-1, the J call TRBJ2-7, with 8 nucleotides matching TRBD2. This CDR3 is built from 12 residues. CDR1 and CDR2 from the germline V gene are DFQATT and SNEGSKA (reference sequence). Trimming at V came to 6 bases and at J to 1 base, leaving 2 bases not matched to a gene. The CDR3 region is CSAGGRSYEQYF. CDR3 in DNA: TGCAGTGCGGGCGGGAGGTCCTACGAGCAGTACTTC.

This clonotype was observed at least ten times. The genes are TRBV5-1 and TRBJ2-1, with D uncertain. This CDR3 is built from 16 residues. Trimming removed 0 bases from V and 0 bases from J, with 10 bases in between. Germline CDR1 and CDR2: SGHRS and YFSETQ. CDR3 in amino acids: CASSLGMGSSYNEQFF. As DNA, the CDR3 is TGCGCCAGCAGCTTGGGAATGGGAAGCTCCTACAATGAGCAGTTCTTC. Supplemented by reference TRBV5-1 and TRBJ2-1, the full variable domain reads KAGVTQTPRYLIKTRGQQVTLSCSPISGHRSVSWYQQTPGQGLQFLFEYFSETQRNKGNFPGRFSGRQFSNSRSEMNVSTLELGDSALYLCASSLGMGSSYNEQFFGPGTRLTVL.